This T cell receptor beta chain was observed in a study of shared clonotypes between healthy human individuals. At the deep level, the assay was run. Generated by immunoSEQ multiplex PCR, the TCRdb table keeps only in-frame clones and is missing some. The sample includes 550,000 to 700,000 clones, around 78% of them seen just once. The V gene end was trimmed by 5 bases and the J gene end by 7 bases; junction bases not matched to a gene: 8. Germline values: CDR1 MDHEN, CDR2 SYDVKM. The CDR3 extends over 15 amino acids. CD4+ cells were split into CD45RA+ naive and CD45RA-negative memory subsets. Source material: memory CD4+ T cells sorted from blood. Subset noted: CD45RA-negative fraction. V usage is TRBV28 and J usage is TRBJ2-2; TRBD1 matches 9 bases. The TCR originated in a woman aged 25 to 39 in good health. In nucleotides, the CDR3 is TGTGCCAGCAGTCCGGGACAGGGAATTCGCGGGGAGCTGTTTTTT. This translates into CASSPGQGIRGELFF.